What follows is one TCR beta chain and its context. Its antigen is unknown. The data stem from a study of liver allograft versus peripheral blood T cells. Study-wide context: Comparing T cell receptor repertoires in transplanted livers with those in recipients' peripheral blood was part of the design.

Whole-study findings and limits: Inside liver allografts, T cell receptor repertoires reportedly diverged from the repertoires found in peripheral blood.

Using its own MiXCR run on the reads, TCRdb lists one record per CDR3 protein. The sample contains 6,000 to 9,500 distinct CDR3 sequences, approximately 15% of which appear only once. The TCR sequence derives from a human patient who had a liver transplant. Some T cells may have come from the graft donor.

CDR3 sequence reads: CASSWGDYNEQFF. The CDR3 DNA follows: TGTGCCAGCAGTTGGGGGGATTACAATGAGCAGTTCTTC. V usage is TRBV6-5 and J usage is TRBJ2-1; maybe TRBD2 (6 bases). CDR1 is MNHEY and CDR2 is SVGAGI in the germline V gene. This CDR3 region has 13 residues. Trimming took off 4 bases at V and 4 bases at J, with 8 bases between the two ends.